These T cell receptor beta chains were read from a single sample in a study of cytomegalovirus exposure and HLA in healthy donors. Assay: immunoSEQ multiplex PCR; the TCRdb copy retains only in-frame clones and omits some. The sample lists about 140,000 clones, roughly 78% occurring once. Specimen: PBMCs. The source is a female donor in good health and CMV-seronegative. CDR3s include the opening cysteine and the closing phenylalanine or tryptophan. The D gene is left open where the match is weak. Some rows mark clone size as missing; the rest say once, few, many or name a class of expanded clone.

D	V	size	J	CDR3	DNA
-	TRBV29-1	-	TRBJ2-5	CSVEQQQETQYF	TGCAGCGTTGAACAACAGCAAGAGACCCAGTACTTC
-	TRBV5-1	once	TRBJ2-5	CASSLVGPKGETQYF	TGCGCCAGCAGCTTGGTAGGCCCGAAGGGGGAGACCCAGTACTTC
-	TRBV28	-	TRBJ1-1	CASSFGVGEAFF	TGTGCCAGCAGTTTCGGAGTAGGTGAAGCTTTCTTT
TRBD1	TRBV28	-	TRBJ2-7	CASSPPGTGVAYEQYF	TGTGCCAGCAGTCCCCCCGGGACAGGGGTCGCCTACGAGCAGTACTTC
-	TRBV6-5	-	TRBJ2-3	CASSYFGQRGDTQYF	TGTGCCAGCAGTTACTTTGGACAAAGAGGAGATACGCAGTATTTT
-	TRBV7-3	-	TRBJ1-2	CASSFTPTGRVDGYTF	TGTGCCAGCAGCTTCACTCCGACAGGCCGGGTTGATGGCTACACCTTC
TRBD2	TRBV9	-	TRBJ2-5	CASSGSSGSQETQYF	TGTGCCAGCAGTGGTTCTAGCGGATCTCAAGAGACCCAGTACTTC
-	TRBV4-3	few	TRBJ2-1	CASSQDPAGAYNEQFF	TGCGCCAGCAGCCAAGATCCGGCAGGGGCCTACAATGAGCAGTTCTTC
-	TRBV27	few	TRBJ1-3	CASSPDWTGNTIYF	TGTGCCAGCAGTCCAGACTGGACTGGAAACACCATATATTTT
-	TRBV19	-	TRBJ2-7	CASSIRPTYEQYF	TGTGCCAGTAGTATCAGGCCTACCTACGAGCAGTACTTC
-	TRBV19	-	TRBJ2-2	CASSIRRLPTGELFF	TGTGCCAGTAGTATCAGGCGACTACCCACCGGGGAGCTGTTTTTT
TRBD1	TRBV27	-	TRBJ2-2	CASSLSGTGPTGELFF	TGTGCCAGCAGTCTTTCCGGGACAGGACCCACCGGGGAGCTGTTTTTT
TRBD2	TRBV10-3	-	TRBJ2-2	CAIRTSGGLGAGELFF	TGTGCCATCCGGACTAGCGGGGGCCTCGGGGCCGGGGAGCTGTTTTTT
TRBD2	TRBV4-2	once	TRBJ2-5	CASSEDYGRGGTGLPETQYF	TGTGCCAGCAGCGAAGACTACGGGCGGGGGGGCACAGGTCTTCCAGAGACCCAGTACTTC
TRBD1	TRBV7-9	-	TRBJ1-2	CASSPQNRGNGYTF	TGTGCCAGCAGCCCCCAGAACAGGGGAAATGGCTACACCTTC
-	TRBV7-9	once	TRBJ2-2	CASSRDGPGELFF	TGTGCCAGCAGCCGCGATGGTCCCGGGGAGCTGTTTTTT
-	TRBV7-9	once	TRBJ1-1	CASSLSPVGSTEAFF	TGTGCCAGCAGCTTATCCCCAGTAGGGAGCACTGAAGCTTTCTTT
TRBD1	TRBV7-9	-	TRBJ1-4	CASSTRDRGIQTEKLFF	TGTGCCAGCAGCACCCGGGACAGGGGAATTCAAACGGAAAAACTGTTTTTT
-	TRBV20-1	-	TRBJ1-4	CSADSGEKLFF	TGCAGCGCTGATTCGGGTGAAAAACTGTTTTTT
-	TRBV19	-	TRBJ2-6	CASGLDTSGANVLTF	TGTGCCAGTGGTTTGGACACCTCTGGGGCCAACGTCCTGACTTTC
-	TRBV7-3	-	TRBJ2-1	CASSAEGGLRNEQFF	TGTGCCAGCAGCGCCGAGGGGGGGCTACGCAATGAGCAGTTCTTC
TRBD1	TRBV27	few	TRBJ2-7	CASATGGEQYF	TGTGCCAGCGCGACAGGGGGCGAGCAGTACTTC
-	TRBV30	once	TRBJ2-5	CAWSSGSETQYF	TGTGCCTGGAGTAGCGGGTCAGAGACCCAGTACTTC
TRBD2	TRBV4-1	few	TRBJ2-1	CASSQGEASGGRNEQFF	TGCGCCAGCAGCCAAGGAGAGGCTAGCGGGGGTCGCAATGAGCAGTTCTTC
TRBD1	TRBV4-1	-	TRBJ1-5	CASSQGQGLNQPQHF	TGCGCCAGCAGCCAGGGACAGGGCCTAAATCAGCCCCAGCATTTT
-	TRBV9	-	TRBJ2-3	CASSVAAGRATDTQYF	TGTGCCAGCAGCGTAGCTGCGGGGAGAGCCACAGATACGCAGTATTTT
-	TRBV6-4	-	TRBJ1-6	CASSPIPGSPLHF	TGTGCCAGCAGTCCGATTCCAGGTTCACCCCTCCACTTT
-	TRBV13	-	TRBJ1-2	CASSLGGVGGYTF	TGTGCCAGCTCATTGGGGGGGGTCGGTGGCTACACCTTC
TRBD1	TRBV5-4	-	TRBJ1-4	CASSSRKQGASNEKLFF	TGTGCCAGCAGCTCGAGAAAACAGGGGGCGTCTAATGAAAAACTGTTTTTT
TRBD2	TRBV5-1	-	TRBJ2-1	CASSSVSGGRHEQFF	TGCGCCAGCAGCAGCGTGTCGGGGGGGCGGCATGAGCAGTTCTTC
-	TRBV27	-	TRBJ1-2	CASSSDRIGGYPF	TGTGCCAGCAGCTCAGACAGGATAGGAGGCTACCCCTTC
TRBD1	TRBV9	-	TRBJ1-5	CASSGTGDNQPQHF	TGTGCCAGCAGCGGTACAGGGGACAATCAGCCCCAGCATTTT
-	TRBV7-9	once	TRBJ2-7	CASSLVQYSYEQYF	TGTGCCAGCAGCTTAGTACAGTACTCCTACGAGCAGTACTTC
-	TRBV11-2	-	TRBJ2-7	CASSRDGVSYEQYF	TGTGCCAGCAGCCGAGACGGGGTCTCCTACGAGCAGTACTTC
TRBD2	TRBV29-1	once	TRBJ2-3	CSVPLAGNTDTQYF	TGCAGCGTCCCGCTAGCGGGGAATACAGATACGCAGTATTTT
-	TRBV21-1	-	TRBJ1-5	CASRVPGQALMGNQPQHF	TGTGCCAGCAGAGTTCCGGGACAGGCCCTTATGGGCAATCAGCCCCAGCATTTT
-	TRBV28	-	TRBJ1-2	CASSLSRSNYGYTF	TGTGCCAGCAGTCTCTCCCGGTCTAACTATGGCTACACCTTC
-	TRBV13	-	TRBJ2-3	CASSLALPGSSTDTQYF	TGTGCCAGCAGCTTAGCTTTGCCGGGATCAAGCACAGATACGCAGTATTTT
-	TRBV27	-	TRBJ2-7	CASSPDPTVSYEQYF	TGTGCCAGCAGTCCCGACCCGACAGTTTCCTACGAGCAGTACTTC
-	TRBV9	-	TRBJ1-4	CASSPHFGTNEKLFF	TGTGCCAGCAGCCCTCATTTCGGGACTAATGAAAAACTGTTTTTT
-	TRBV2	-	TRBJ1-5	CASRGGQGGQPQHF	TGTGCCAGCCGTGGGGGCCAGGGCGGTCAGCCCCAGCATTTT
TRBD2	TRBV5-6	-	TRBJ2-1	CASSRTSGRTQFTYNEQFF	TGTGCCAGCAGCCGGACTAGCGGGAGGACCCAATTCACTTACAATGAGCAGTTCTTC
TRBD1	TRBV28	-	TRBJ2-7	CASSSMTGTYEQYF	TGTGCCAGCAGTTCCATGACAGGGACCTACGAGCAGTACTTC
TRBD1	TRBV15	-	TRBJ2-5	CATSRDGDRAQETQYF	TGTGCCACCAGCAGAGATGGGGACAGGGCTCAAGAGACCCAGTACTTC
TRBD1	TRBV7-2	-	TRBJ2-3	CASSSFGQGYTDTQYF	TGTGCCAGCAGCTCCTTTGGACAGGGTTACACAGATACGCAGTATTTT
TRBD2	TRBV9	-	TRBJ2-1	CASSVAGAGTSAYEQFF	TGTGCCAGCAGCGTAGCGGGGGCCGGGACTAGTGCGTATGAGCAGTTCTTC